This TCR beta chain was sequenced during a study of Ad26.COV2.S vaccination and SARS-CoV-2 variants. In the study overall: The vaccine Ad26.COV2.S was put into the muscle once, or twice with 56 days between. Study results and caveats: The analyses of TCR breadth and depth may have understated the size of total T cell responses.

Method: immunoSEQ multiplex PCR; TCRdb's copy keeps in-frame clones and lacks some. The top ten hold approximately 4.5% of the sample, which has some 450,000 clones, about 90% seen once. Treatment in this sample: around 19 received Ad26.COV2.S at low or high dose, single or two shots; roughly five received placebo; per-sample allocation not given. The samples were gathered on day 63 after the first injection of vaccine or placebo. V was cut by 5 bases and J by 0 bases, with 17 bases left in between. CDR3 length equals 17 residues. Looked up from germline, CDR1 is SGHTA and CDR2 is FQGNSA. A note on this clone: Its target is unknown.

The chain combines TRBV7-2 with TRBJ2-1; D is perhaps TRBD2 (6 bases). The receptor was isolated from a person aged 18-65 years who received the Ad26.COV2.S COVID-19 vaccine or a placebo. Source: peripheral blood, taken in a trial of Ad26.COV2.S vaccine versus placebo. DNA of the CDR3: TGTGCCAGCAGCCCACGTCTTGGGGGGAGCTCCTACAATGAGCAGTTCTTC. The encoded protein is CASSPRLGGSSYNEQFF.